Described below is a single TCR beta chain sequence and its context. Its antigen is unknown. The PCR made use of 60 Vbeta and 13 Jbeta primers. Produced via immunoSEQ multiplex PCR; TCRdb's table is partial and in-frame only. Among around 220,000 clones, roughly 83% were seen once, and the ten largest hold 1.4%. The record originates from a study of cytomegalovirus exposure and HLA in healthy donors. Across the study: In an earlier analysis, 95 million to 140 million unique TCR beta sequences were found from some 200 million T cells.

Broader study findings: An analysis done earlier found most TCR beta V segments productive about 90% or about 30% of the time.

Germline V CDR1 and CDR2: LNHDA, SQIVND (reference sequence). The V and J ends lost 8 bases and 1 base, in that order; junction bases with no gene match: 9. This CDR3 spans 15 amino acids. This clonotype was obtained from a girl aged 5 to 17 in good health and CMV-seronegative. The chain joins TRBV19 to TRBJ2-3; 7 nucleotides align to TRBD2. Sequencing was performed on PBMCs. The CDR3 region has the DNA TGTGCCAGTGGGGTCAGCGGGGTACGCACAGATACGCAGTATTTT. It specifies CASGVSGVRTDTQYF.